This T cell receptor beta chain was retrieved from a study of shared clonotypes between healthy human individuals. The assay ran at deep level. Generated by immunoSEQ multiplex PCR, the TCRdb table keeps only in-frame clones and is missing some. The data show roughly 2.5 million clones, more than 80% seen once. The germline gives CDR1 LNHDA, CDR2 SQIVND (reference sequence). There are 16 residues in the CDR3. Unmatched junction bases numbered 11, after V lost 5 bases and J lost 4 bases. Those who donated, Caucasian adults without exception, all lived in Nashville, Tennessee. V and J are TRBV19 and TRBJ2-5; TRBD2 matches at 9 bases. Sequenced: naive CD4+ T cells sorted from blood. Stated subset: CD45RA+ positively selected. This sequence originates from a man aged 18 to 30 in good health. CDR3 coding DNA: TGTGCCAGTAGTCCTTCTCCTAGCGGGATAGGAGAGACCCAGTACTTC. Encoded protein: CASSPSPSGIGETQYF.